Sequencing of this T cell receptor beta chain was carried out in a study of cytomegalovirus exposure and HLA in healthy donors. Germline V CDR1 and CDR2: MNHEY, SMNVEV (reference sequence). CDR3 length: 19 residues. J gave up 3 bases and V 7 bases, and 14 bases lay outside the gene matches. General study results and limits: Cytomegalovirus status was reportedly diagnosed by the classifier with high sensitivity and specificity. The study listed roughly 160 cytomegalovirus-associated TCR beta chains.

The PCR employed 60 Vbeta primers together with 13 Jbeta primers. Some clones are missing from TCRdb's copy, which holds only in-frame ones; the method was immunoSEQ multiplex PCR. The table includes about 57,000 clones, about 83% detected once. Regarding this clone: The antigen is undetermined.

What was sequenced was PBMCs. This sequence was found in a man aged 25 to 40 in good health and CMV-seronegative. V and J are TRBV27 and TRBJ2-2; 13 nucleotides match TRBD2. As DNA, the CDR3 is TGTGCCAGCAAAGCCGGGACTAGCGGGATAGGGGGGTACACCGGGGAGCTGTTTTTT. It specifies CASKAGTSGIGGYTGELFF.